This is a list of T cell receptor beta chains from one sample in a study of T cells after yellow fever vaccination. TCRdb reprocessed the 5' RACE reads with MiXCR, giving one entry per CDR3 protein. The repertoire holds hundreds of thousands of distinct CDR3 sequences, 13% seen once, with roughly an eighth in the top ten. The source material was PBMCs, sampled on the day of the yellow fever booster vaccination. Receptors were obtained from a man aged 30 to 39 who received the YFV17D yellow fever vaccine. The CDR3 runs from the conserved cysteine through the conserved F or W.

V	J	CDR3
TRBV12-3/TRBV12-4	TRBJ2-1	CASSSDWSYNEQFF
TRBV7-8	TRBJ1-5	CASSQGERQPQHF
TRBV29-1	TRBJ2-3	CSVSFVGGRTVDTQYF
TRBV20-1	TRBJ2-3	CSATQLAGRTDTQYF
TRBV7-9	TRBJ2-3	CASSQPKGQQTDTQYF
TRBV9	TRBJ2-7	CASSETPTYEQYF
TRBV7-7	TRBJ2-5	CASRPTGFTEETQYF
TRBV7-7	TRBJ2-2	CASSSIADGELFF
TRBV15	TRBJ2-3	CATSGPGLRLRTDTQYF
TRBV12-3/TRBV12-4	TRBJ2-2	CASSLGGPLTGELFF
TRBV20-1	TRBJ2-7	CSAGYYEQYF
TRBV6-2/TRBV6-3	TRBJ1-1	CASRLRGGMNTEAFF
TRBV7-2	TRBJ2-7	CASSLGGQGGSYEQYF
TRBV5-1	TRBJ2-5	CASSTPNRVETQYF
TRBV5-1	TRBJ2-7	CASSFSAGVHEQYF
TRBV20-1	TRBJ2-3	CSEAVDGTDTQYF
TRBV5-1	TRBJ2-5	CASSLAGTGAETQYF
TRBV20-1	TRBJ2-2	CSASPPRRGTGELFF
TRBV20-1	TRBJ2-7	CSARGREGIYEQYF
TRBV12-3/TRBV12-4	TRBJ1-1	CASRGAGSEAFF
TRBV4-1	TRBJ1-6	CASSQVDRMDSPLHF
TRBV28	TRBJ2-4	CASSFSGVAKNIQYF
TRBV6-5	TRBJ2-7	CASSYRQGPYEQYF
TRBV7-6	TRBJ2-7	CASSLMESGEQYF
TRBV29-1	TRBJ1-3	CSVDQGASGNTIYF
TRBV7-9	TRBJ2-7	CASSFRDGDSYEQYF
TRBV5-1	TRBJ2-3	CASSPGAGESTDTQYF
TRBV6-2/TRBV6-3	TRBJ1-2	CASSQDRGQFYGYTF
TRBV12-3/TRBV12-4	TRBJ1-4	CASRLDSNQGKLFF
TRBV20-1	TRBJ2-7	CSARDRLAGGWEQYF
TRBV4-3	TRBJ2-7	CASSQATSYEQYF
TRBV7-8	TRBJ2-5	CASSNGQGQETQYF
TRBV5-1	TRBJ1-2	CASSSTGTGDGYTF
TRBV20-1	TRBJ2-7	CSARDQNGLGEQYF
TRBV9	TRBJ2-1	CASSVAGTSSYNEQFF
TRBV6-5	TRBJ2-5	CASSYPGGSGRPQETQYF
TRBV9	TRBJ2-7	CASSVVDSSYEQYF
TRBV6-5	TRBJ2-6	CASSFDAGTDFSGANVLTF
TRBV4-3	TRBJ1-1	CASSQRAAGMAEAFF
TRBV20-1	TRBJ2-5	CSASSSTWTRRDKETQYF
TRBV29-1	TRBJ2-7	CSVESQGPSSYEQYF
TRBV23-1	TRBJ1-5	CASSRWTGFSNQPQHF